This T cell receptor (beta chain) was sequenced during a study of T and B cells in COVID-19 patients. The CDR3 has 14 amino acids. V was trimmed by 0 bases and J by 6 bases, leaving 12 bases between them. Germline lookup yields CDR1 MNHEY and CDR2 SVGAGI. Study-level results: No sequencing was yet done of CD4+, regulatory or CD8+ subsets, or of SARS-CoV-2-responsive or tetramer+ sorted cells. Active COVID-19 showed highly clonal TRB repertoires; recovery showed diversity and richness above healthy donors.

Each TRB amplification used roughly 240-550 ng of genomic DNA from blood. This clonotype was detected only a few times. Its target is not known. Multiplex PCR with BIOMED2 TRB-A/B primer pools amplified TRB rearrangements. From the multiplex PCR reads, TCRdb called clonotypes with MiXCR, one entry per CDR3 protein. The sample holds around 21,000 distinct CDR3 sequences, 25% to 35% seen once. The source material was blood. The origin of this receptor is a human donor who had recovered from COVID-19. The chain recombines TRBV6-5 with TRBJ2-7, with D perhaps assigned TRBD1 or TRBD2 (6 bases each). CDR3 sequence (DNA): TGTGCCAGCAGTTACTCGAGGGGGGTTGGCGAGCAGTACTTC. It encodes CASSYSRGVGEQYF.